This is a list of T cell receptor beta chains from one sample in a study of blood T cell repertoires in COVID-19. Produced via immunoSEQ multiplex PCR; TCRdb's table is partial and in-frame only. This sample has roughly 300,000 clones; around nine tenths occur once, and the top ten carry roughly 6.8%. The material sequenced was peripheral blood. The receptors shown here come from a woman aged 25 to 39 with COVID-19, enrolled during active disease. Both conserved end residues are part of each CDR3.

v_call: TRBV28; j_call: TRBJ2-2; cdr3_aa: CASSSYRVPFTGELFF
v_call: TRBV10-3; j_call: TRBJ2-7; cdr3_aa: CAISELAGVGEQYF
v_call: TRBV28; j_call: TRBJ1-1; cdr3_aa: CASSPPFLTLRTEAFF
v_call: TRBV6-5; j_call: TRBJ2-1; cdr3_aa: CASSSYSWVQFF
v_call: TRBV30; j_call: TRBJ2-2; cdr3_aa: CAWDGGLVVYGELFF
v_call: TRBV27; j_call: TRBJ2-3; cdr3_aa: CASSLYGLADNTDTQYF
v_call: TRBV12-3/TRBV12-4; j_call: TRBJ1-2; cdr3_aa: CASSLTGRGGYTF
v_call: TRBV12-3/TRBV12-4; j_call: TRBJ2-7; cdr3_aa: CASSTGSYEQYF
v_call: TRBV5-4; j_call: TRBJ2-5; cdr3_aa: CASSLGLGTGETQYF
v_call: TRBV21-1; j_call: TRBJ1-3; cdr3_aa: CASSKDRDSSGNTIYF
v_call: TRBV5-4; j_call: TRBJ2-7; cdr3_aa: CASSLGLAGGRYEQYF
v_call: TRBV7-3; j_call: TRBJ2-3; cdr3_aa: CASSLEGTDTQYF
v_call: TRBV6-2/TRBV6-3; j_call: TRBJ2-7; cdr3_aa: CASRPTASGSYEQYF
v_call: TRBV9; j_call: TRBJ1-3; cdr3_aa: CASSVAWDNSGNTIYF
v_call: TRBV10-3; j_call: TRBJ2-7; cdr3_aa: CAISGSTVVEQYF
v_call: TRBV7-9; j_call: TRBJ1-1; cdr3_aa: CASSRIGTEAFF
v_call: TRBV5-1; j_call: TRBJ2-2; cdr3_aa: CASSPIAVGINTGELFF
v_call: TRBV19; j_call: TRBJ1-1; cdr3_aa: CASSIQGASEAFF
v_call: TRBV6-2/TRBV6-3; j_call: TRBJ2-4; cdr3_aa: CASSPGSVKNIQYF
v_call: TRBV28; j_call: TRBJ1-4; cdr3_aa: CASSSTIGQGEEKLFF
v_call: TRBV24-1; j_call: TRBJ2-7; cdr3_aa: CATSDFYGVIGGSYRVEQYF
v_call: TRBV9; j_call: TRBJ2-1; cdr3_aa: CASSVLGGTSGYNEQFF
v_call: TRBV11-2; j_call: TRBJ2-7; cdr3_aa: CASSRFGESTYEQYF
v_call: TRBV6-2/TRBV6-3; j_call: TRBJ2-7; cdr3_aa: CASSLTWTGNAGYEQYF
v_call: TRBV9; j_call: TRBJ2-3; cdr3_aa: CASSAPRLAGGADTQYF
v_call: TRBV20-1; j_call: TRBJ1-1; cdr3_aa: CSASARQGIFEAFF
v_call: TRBV27; j_call: TRBJ1-6; cdr3_aa: CASRTLGTSSYNSPLHF
v_call: TRBV29-1; j_call: TRBJ2-2; cdr3_aa: CSATGTGIPGELFF
v_call: TRBV30; j_call: TRBJ1-1; cdr3_aa: CAWSVGRSTEAFF
v_call: TRBV7-9; j_call: TRBJ2-7; cdr3_aa: CASSTRQVPGYNYEQYF
v_call: TRBV3-1/TRBV3-2; j_call: TRBJ1-2; cdr3_aa: CAGSVAANYGYTF
v_call: TRBV5-6; j_call: TRBJ2-1; cdr3_aa: CASSLVRDRAINEQFF
v_call: TRBV4-3; j_call: TRBJ2-1; cdr3_aa: CASSQVSAGGYNEQFF
v_call: TRBV7-9; j_call: TRBJ2-1; cdr3_aa: CASSFRLAGGVVGNEQFF
v_call: TRBV18; j_call: TRBJ1-3; cdr3_aa: CASSPQQSSGNTIYF
v_call: TRBV28; j_call: TRBJ2-3; cdr3_aa: CASSLQGAGAGDTQYF
v_call: TRBV6-1; j_call: TRBJ1-1; cdr3_aa: CASSALTGGWVNTEAFF
v_call: TRBV29-1; j_call: TRBJ2-5; cdr3_aa: CSVERETQYF
v_call: TRBV6-2/TRBV6-3; j_call: TRBJ2-5; cdr3_aa: CASSSQGLKTQYF
v_call: TRBV28; j_call: TRBJ1-1; cdr3_aa: CASSRNTNTEAFF
v_call: TRBV6-5; j_call: TRBJ1-4; cdr3_aa: CASSTGLGTNEKLFF